This entry lists 29 T cell receptor beta chains sequenced from one sample in a study of spatial heterogeneity in lung cancer (dated by TCRdb to about 2019). The library was built by means of 5' RACE. TCRdb records NextSeq 500 as the sequencer. TCRdb reworked the public reads: Q25 trimming with fastp, MiXCR clone assembly, productive beta chains retained. Identical CDR3 protein sequences are pooled into one entry, listed with their most common genes and DNA. Present in this sample are approximately 15,000 distinct CDR3 sequences, roughly 3.6% of which were seen just once. The top ten hold around 9.6% of the sample. The time point label here, explained by the study, means: sample taken at primary tumor resection. Sequenced material: normal lung tissue next to the tumor, taken at surgery. These receptors were obtained from a male donor with early-stage non-small cell lung cancer.

This clonotype was counted many times. For a library built for alpha chains, this beta chain is a stray read; little rests on its size. V usage is TRBV29-1 and J usage is TRBJ2-4, with 8 bases fitting TRBD1. V lost 0 bases and J lost 7; bases outside the gene matches: 5. CDR3 length equals 14 residues. Per germline, CDR1 SQVTM and CDR2 ANQGSEA. In DNA form, the CDR3 reads TGCAGCGTTGAAGACGGACAGGGAGTTAACATTCAGTACTTC. This encodes CSVEDGQGVNIQYF.

In its sample, this clonotype is medium-sized. With the library built for alpha chains, this beta chain is off target and its frequency is not meaningful. The rearrangement links TRBV7-2 to TRBJ2-1, with 14 positions matching TRBD2. J lost 1 base, V lost 6 bases, and 8 bases had no gene match. The length of the CDR3 is 18 residues. Germline assignment: CDR1 SGHTA and CDR2 FQGNSA. CDR3 residues: CASRPGLAGEWSYNEQFF. The DNA of the CDR3 is TGTGCCAGCAGACCGGGACTAGCGGGAGAGTGGTCCTACAATGAGCAGTTCTTC.

This clonotype was detected many times. This beta chain came through as a stray read in a library set up for alpha chains, and its size says little. This chain links TRBV28 with TRBJ1-2; 7 nucleotides agree with TRBD1. V shed 11 bases and J 5 bases; nucleotides not matched to a gene: 11. The CDR3 sequence is 13 residues long. Germline V gene lookup returns CDR1 MDHEN and CDR2 SYDVKM. The DNA for the CDR3 is TGTGCCGTAGTCGGGACAGCCCTTTATGGCTACACCTTC. It yields the protein CAVVGTALYGYTF.

Relative to its sample, this clonotype is medium-sized (0.01 to 0.1%). This beta chain came through as a stray read in a library set up for alpha chains, and its size says little. This chain uses TRBV6-5 with TRBJ2-3; TRBD2 matches 14 bases. The length of the CDR3 is 20 residues. The V segment lost 0 bases and the J segment 1 base; nucleotides outside the gene matches: 9. The germline CDR1 and CDR2 sequences are MNHEY and SVGAGI. CDR3 coding DNA: TGTGCCAGCAGTTACTCCCCCGGGACTAGCGGGAGTGAGGGCACAGATACGCAGTATTTT. As protein: CASSYSPGTSGSEGTDTQYF.

This clonotype has ten or more counts. This beta chain lies outside the target of a library built for alpha chains; its clone size means little. V is TRBV20-1 and J is TRBJ2-1; 7 nucleotides align to TRBD2. From germline, CDR1 is DFQATT and CDR2 SNEGSKA (reference sequence). The CDR3 spans 14 residues. V gave up 3 bases and J gave up 4 bases; unmatched junction bases: 6. The CDR3 sequence: CSASGGGLYNEQFF. The CDR3 DNA is TGCAGTGCTAGTGGGGGGGGACTTTACAATGAGCAGTTCTTC.

Within the sample, this clonotype is medium-sized. A library made for alpha chains picked up this beta chain off target, so its size means little. The genes are TRBV28 and TRBJ2-7, with TRBD2 matching 7 bases. This CDR3 has 15 amino acids. V was clipped by 5 bases and J by 7 bases; unmatched bases: 14. The germline V gene encodes CDR1 MDHEN and CDR2 SYDVKM. Written as DNA, the CDR3 is TGTGCCAGCAGTCGAAGCGGGGAAGGGTTCGGGGAGCAGTACTTC. Its translation is CASSRSGEGFGEQYF.

This clonotype was seen at least ten times. This beta chain is an off-target read within a library intended for alpha chains, so its frequency means little. The chain couples TRBV29-1 to TRBJ1-5, with D perhaps matching TRBD1 (6 bases). Trimming cost V 6 bases and J 5 bases, with 11 bases left between them. The CDR3 consists of 12 residues. CDR1 is SQVTM, CDR2 ANQGSEA, per germline. The CDR3 bases are TGCAGCGTCGGACAGAAGGATCAGCCCCAGCATTTT. Translated, it gives CSVGQKDQPQHF.

This clonotype showed up many times. This beta chain slipped into a library made for alpha chains as a stray read, so its size is not meaningful. The chain links TRBV7-2 to TRBJ1-1; no reliable D call. There are 12 residues in the CDR3. From germline, CDR1 is SGHTA and CDR2 FQGNSA. V was shortened by 7 bases and J by 6 bases, with 12 bases between the two germline ends. The CDR3 is CASTLDGPEAFF. The CDR3 DNA sequence: TGTGCCAGCACCTTGGACGGTCCTGAAGCTTTCTTT.

By frequency in the sample, this clonotype is medium-sized. Within a library made for alpha chains, this beta chain is off target, and its count is uninformative. The chain combines TRBV24-1 with TRBJ1-2; 8 bases map to TRBD1. Germline trimming cut 6 bases from V and 3 bases from J; bases unmatched to any gene: 14. This CDR3 contains 17 residues. Germline V gene sequence: CDR1 KGHDR, CDR2 SFDVKD. The CDR3 bases are TGTGCCACCAGTCCCTCTCAATCGTTACAGGGGGACTATGGCTACACCTTC. This codes for CATSPSQSLQGDYGYTF.

This clonotype was detected many times. Since it is a stray read in a library aimed at alpha chains, this beta chain has a size that is not meaningful. The chain uses TRBV6-5 and TRBJ1-3; possibly TRBD1 for D (5 bases). The CDR3 contains 14 residues. Trimming stripped 1 base from V and 3 bases from J, with 7 bases between. Per germline, CDR1 MNHEY and CDR2 SVGAGI. The CDR3 region is CASSYWGNGNTIYF. The DNA of the CDR3 is TGTGCCAGCAGTTACTGGGGGAATGGAAACACCATATATTTT.

This clonotype was seen repeatedly, ten times or more. Within a library made for alpha chains, this beta chain is off target, and its count is uninformative. The genes are TRBV6-2 or TRBV6-3 and TRBJ2-1, with 15 nucleotides matching TRBD2. The CDR3 extends over 14 amino acids. V lost 8 bases and J lost 14; bases outside the gene matches: 10. The germline V gene has CDR1 MNHEY and CDR2 SVGEGT. The CDR3 region has the DNA TGTGCCAGCGGCGAGGGACTAGCGGGAGGAGGGAAGTTCTTC. Translation gives CASGEGLAGGGKFF.

This clonotype came up many times. For a library built for alpha chains, this beta chain is a stray read; little rests on its size. CDR3 coding DNA: TGTGCCAGCAGTTCAATTGGGGCCAACGTCCTGACTTTC. Protein: CASSSIGANVLTF. The J gene is TRBJ2-6, the V gene TRBV6-5; no reliable D call. The length of the CDR3 is 13 residues. Germline values: CDR1 MNHEY, CDR2 SVGAGI. Between the trimmed V and J ends, which lost 4 bases and 3 bases, there was a span of 4 bases.

This clonotype was detected ten times or more. The size of this beta chain means little, since it is a stray read in a library made for alpha chains. V and J are TRBV4-1 and TRBJ1-5; 7 bases align to TRBD1. J gave up 3 bases and V 1 base, and 9 bases lay outside the gene matches. Germline values: CDR1 MGHRA, CDR2 YSYEKL. This CDR3 spans 17 amino acids. CDR3 in DNA: TGCGCCAGCAGCCAAGGTCCTCCCAGGGGGTTCAATCAGCCCCAGCATTTT. This sequence encodes CASSQGPPRGFNQPQHF.

This clonotype appeared many times. This beta chain was picked up by a library intended for alpha chains and is off target, so its count carries little meaning. The CDR3 DNA sequence: TGTGCCAGTACGTCTAGCGGAGGAAACTACGAGCAGTACTTC. This sequence encodes CASTSSGGNYEQYF. The rearrangement links TRBV19 to TRBJ2-7, with TRBD2 identical over 7 bases. After removal of 7 bases from V and 3 bases from J, the junction contained 9 bases not matched to a gene. Germline V gene data show CDR1 as LNHDA and CDR2 as SQIVND (reference sequence). This CDR3 region has 14 residues.

This clonotype has a count of ten or more. This beta chain was picked up by a library intended for alpha chains and is off target, so its count carries little meaning. The chain combines TRBV20-1 with TRBJ2-3; unclear D gene. The ends were cut back, 0 bases at V and 9 bases at J, with 10 bases in the middle. The CDR3 runs 12 residues. Germline V gives CDR1 DFQATT, CDR2 SNEGSKA (reference sequence). CDR3 sequence (DNA): TGCAGTGCTAGAGATCCACAGAGCACGCAGTATTTT. Its protein is CSARDPQSTQYF.

This clonotype was seen repeatedly, ten times or more. The library was prepared for alpha chains; this beta chain is a stray read, so its frequency means little. The chain carries TRBV11-3 and TRBJ2-1; 8 nucleotides match TRBD1. CDR3 size: 14 residues. Germline CDR1 SGHNT, CDR2 YENEEA. J lost 8 bases, V lost 3 bases, and 6 bases had no gene match. Here the CDR3 reads CASSFRGPADEQFF. The CDR3 nucleotides are TGTGCCAGCAGCTTCAGGGGGCCGGCTGATGAGCAGTTCTTC.

This clonotype was seen many times. As an off-target read in a library built for alpha chains, this beta chain has a frequency of little significance. The genes are TRBV20-1 and TRBJ2-3, with a possible D match to TRBD1 (6 bases). Trimming removed 2 bases from V and 0 bases from J, with 9 bases in between. Germline lookup yields CDR1 DFQATT and CDR2 SNEGSKA (reference sequence). The CDR3 runs to 14 residues. The CDR3 DNA reads TGCAGTGCTAGAAACAGGGCAAGCACAGATACGCAGTATTTT. Its protein product is CSARNRASTDTQYF.

This clonotype is medium-sized by share. Because this beta chain is a stray read in a library intended to capture alpha chains, its abundance should not be given much weight. This sequence joins TRBV19 and TRBJ2-2; 16 bases match TRBD2. CDR1 is LNHDA and CDR2 is SQIVND in the germline V gene (reference sequence). Germline trimming cut 6 bases from V and 5 bases from J; bases unmatched to any gene: 9. This CDR3 is 18 amino acids long. In DNA, the CDR3 is TGTGCCAGTAGGCCCGGGACTAGCGGGAGGGCCGGAACCGGGGAGCTGTTTTTT. Residues: CASRPGTSGRAGTGELFF.

This clonotype was observed many times. The library was prepared for alpha chains; this beta chain is a stray read, so its frequency means little. The rearrangement links TRBV11-1 to TRBJ2-7, with D perhaps matching TRBD1 or TRBD2 (6 bases each). The CDR3 is 15 residues long. Looked up from germline, CDR1 is SGHAT and CDR2 is FQDESV (reference sequence). V shed 3 bases and J shed 5 bases, with 17 bases lying between them. The DNA of the CDR3 is TGTGCCAGCAGCTTTCACCCCGGGGGCATGGACGAGCAGTACTTC. Amino acids: CASSFHPGGMDEQYF.

Many counts were recorded for this clonotype. This beta chain turned up in a library designed for alpha chains; as an off-target read, its abundance says little. The chain has TRBV20-1 and TRBJ2-3; TRBD2 matches 7 bases. The CDR3 extends over 17 amino acids. CDR1 is DFQATT, CDR2 SNEGSKA, per germline (reference sequence). After removal of 3 bases from V and 1 base from J, the junction contained 13 bases not matched to a gene. This CDR3 reads CSASPSLLAIGTDTQYF. DNA of the CDR3: TGCAGTGCTAGCCCCTCGTTACTAGCGATAGGCACAGATACGCAGTATTTT.

This clonotype was observed at least ten times. A library made for alpha chains picked up this beta chain off target, so its size means little. The chain uses TRBV7-2 and TRBJ1-6; D unclear. The CDR3 is made up of 18 amino acids. Germline V lookup: CDR1 SGHTA, CDR2 FQGNSA. The V end was cut by 4 bases, the J end by 0 bases, with 16 bases between. CDR3 DNA sequence: TGTGCCAGCAGCTCCTCGGGCAGTCTAAGCTCCTATAATTCACCCCTCCACTTT. Translation: CASSSSGSLSSYNSPLHF. The full variable domain, with the rest looked up from reference TRBV7-2 and TRBJ1-6, is GAGVSQSPSNKVTEKGKDVELRCDPISGHTALYWYRQSLGQGLEFLIYFQGNSAPDKSGLPSDRFSAERTGGSVSTLTIQRTQQEDSAVYLCASSSSGSLSSYNSPLHFGNGTRLTVT.

The table lists this clonotype with many counts. Since the library was made to target alpha chains, this beta chain is a stray read and its abundance is not meaningful. This chain links TRBV4-1 with TRBJ1-1; 9 nucleotides match TRBD1. The CDR3 extends over 19 amino acids. The junction had 12 bases not matched to a gene; V was cut back by 1 base and J by 0 bases. The V gene's germline CDR1 is MGHRA and CDR2 YSYEKL. This CDR3 reads CASSQGVLRRDRVNTEAFF. In DNA form, the CDR3 reads TGCGCCAGCAGCCAAGGGGTACTACGCCGGGACAGGGTGAACACTGAAGCTTTCTTT.

This clonotype was found many times. The library was built for alpha chains, so this beta chain is an off-target read and its size means little. The chain links TRBV12-3 or TRBV12-4 to TRBJ1-5; 7 positions agree with TRBD1. The CDR3 is 16 amino acids. V dropped 0 bases and J dropped 1; count of bases not matched to a gene: 3. The DNA of the CDR3 is TGTGCCAGCAGTTTAGCGTCAGGGGGAAGCAATCAGCCCCAGCATTTT. Its translation: CASSLASGGSNQPQHF.

The sample holds many counts of this clonotype. This beta chain represents an off-target read in a library built for alpha chains; its size is of limited meaning. The chain combines TRBV18 with TRBJ1-6; D ambiguous. Trimming cost V 4 bases and J 11 bases, with 12 bases left between them. Per germline, CDR1 KGHSH and CDR2 LQKENI. This CDR3 is 13 amino acids long. This chain's CDR3 is CASSLDLQTPLHF. In nucleotides, the CDR3 is TGTGCCAGCTCACTAGACCTGCAGACACCCCTCCACTTT.

This clonotype has a count of ten or more. The library was designed around alpha chains, so this beta chain is a stray read whose abundance carries little weight. The chain joins TRBV11-3 to TRBJ1-5; TRBD1 is a possible D gene (5 bases). V was pared by 4 bases and J by 7 bases, with 11 bases between. The CDR3 is made up of 13 amino acids. Germline values: CDR1 SGHNT, CDR2 YENEEA. The chain's CDR3 is CASSSGTTQPQHF. The CDR3 nucleotides read TGTGCCAGCAGCTCCGGGACGACGCAGCCCCAGCATTTT.

This clonotype was picked up many times. Because the library targeted alpha chains, this beta chain is an off-target read whose size means little. V gene TRBV5-6 combines with J gene TRBJ1-2; D unclear. Trimming took 1 base from V and 0 from J, leaving 10 bases between them. The germline V gene encodes CDR1 SGHDT and CDR2 YYEEEE. This CDR3 spans 15 amino acids. CDR3 protein: CASSLKYGANYGYTF. The DNA of the CDR3 is TGTGCCAGCAGCTTGAAATACGGGGCTAACTATGGCTACACCTTC.

This clonotype was seen at least ten times. In a library made to pick up alpha chains, this beta chain is a stray read with a size that means little. The chain has TRBV7-8 and TRBJ2-1, with D maybe TRBD1 (5 bases). V lost 4 bases, J lost 7 bases, and 23 bases lay in between. Germline lookup yields CDR1 SGHVS and CDR2 FQNEAQ. There are 17 residues in the CDR3. In nucleotides, the CDR3 is TGTGCCAGCAGCTCCTCCTCCCAAGCGACAGTCGGGAATGAGCAGTTCTTC. This gives the protein CASSSSSQATVGNEQFF. Full variable domain (missing parts from reference TRBV7-8 and TRBJ2-1): GAGVSQSPRYKVAKRGQDVALRCDPISGHVSLFWYQQALGQGPEFLTYFQNEAQLDKSGLPSDRFFAERPEGSVSTLKIQRTQQEDSAVYLCASSSSSQATVGNEQFFGPGTRLTVL.

This clonotype was picked up many times. This beta chain turned up in a library designed for alpha chains; as an off-target read, its abundance says little. The chain joins TRBV28 to TRBJ2-7; D tentatively reads TRBD1 or TRBD2 (5 bases each). V was shortened by 5 bases and J by 2 bases, with 13 bases between the two germline ends. Per germline, CDR1 MDHEN and CDR2 SYDVKM. This CDR3 has 14 amino acids. The CDR3 nucleotides are TGTGCCAGCAGTCCCGGGACGGTCACCTACGAGCAGTACTTC. Protein product: CASSPGTVTYEQYF.

This clonotype was observed many times. The size of this beta chain means little, since it is a stray read in a library made for alpha chains. This rearrangement joins TRBV27 to TRBJ1-2; 7 bases fit TRBD1. This CDR3 comprises 14 residues. CDR1 MNHEY and CDR2 SMNVEV come from the germline V gene (reference sequence). V was clipped by 7 bases and J by 4 bases; unmatched bases: 9. DNA of the CDR3: TGTGCCAGCACCCCCAGGGGACAGTCCTATGGCTACACCTTC. Encoded protein: CASTPRGQSYGYTF.